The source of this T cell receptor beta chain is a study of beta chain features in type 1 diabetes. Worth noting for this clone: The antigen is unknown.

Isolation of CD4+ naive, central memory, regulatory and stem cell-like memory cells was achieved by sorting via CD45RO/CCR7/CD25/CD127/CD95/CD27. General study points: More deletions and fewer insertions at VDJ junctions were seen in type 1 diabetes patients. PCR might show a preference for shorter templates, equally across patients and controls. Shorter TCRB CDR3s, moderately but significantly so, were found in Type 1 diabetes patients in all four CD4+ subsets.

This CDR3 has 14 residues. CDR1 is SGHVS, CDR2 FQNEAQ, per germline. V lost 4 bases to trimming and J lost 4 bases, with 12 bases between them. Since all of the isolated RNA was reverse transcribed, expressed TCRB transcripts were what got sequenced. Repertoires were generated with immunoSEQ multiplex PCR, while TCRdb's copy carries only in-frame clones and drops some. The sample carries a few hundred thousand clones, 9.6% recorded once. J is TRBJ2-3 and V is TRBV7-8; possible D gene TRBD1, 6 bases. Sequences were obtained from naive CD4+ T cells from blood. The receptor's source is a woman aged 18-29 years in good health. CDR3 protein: CASSYTGTADTQYF. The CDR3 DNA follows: TGTGCCAGCAGCTATACAGGGACCGCAGATACGCAGTATTTT.